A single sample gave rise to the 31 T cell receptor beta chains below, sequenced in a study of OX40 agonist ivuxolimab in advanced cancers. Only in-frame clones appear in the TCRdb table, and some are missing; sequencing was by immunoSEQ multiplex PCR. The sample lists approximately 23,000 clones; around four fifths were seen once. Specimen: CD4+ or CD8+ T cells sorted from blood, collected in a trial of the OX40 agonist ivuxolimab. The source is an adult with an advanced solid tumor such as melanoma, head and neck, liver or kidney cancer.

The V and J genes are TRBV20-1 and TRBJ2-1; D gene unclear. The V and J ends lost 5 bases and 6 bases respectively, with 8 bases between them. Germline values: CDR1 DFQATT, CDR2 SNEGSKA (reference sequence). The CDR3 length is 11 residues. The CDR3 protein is CSASRSNEQFF. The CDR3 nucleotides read TGCAGTGCTTCCCGATCCAATGAGCAGTTCTTC.

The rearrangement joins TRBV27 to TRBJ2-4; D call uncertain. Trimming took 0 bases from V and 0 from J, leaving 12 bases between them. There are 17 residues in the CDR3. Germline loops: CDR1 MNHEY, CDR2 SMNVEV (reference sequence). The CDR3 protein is CASSLSVGAPAKNIQYF. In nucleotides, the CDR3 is TGTGCCAGCAGTTTATCAGTCGGTGCCCCAGCCAAAAACATTCAGTACTTC.

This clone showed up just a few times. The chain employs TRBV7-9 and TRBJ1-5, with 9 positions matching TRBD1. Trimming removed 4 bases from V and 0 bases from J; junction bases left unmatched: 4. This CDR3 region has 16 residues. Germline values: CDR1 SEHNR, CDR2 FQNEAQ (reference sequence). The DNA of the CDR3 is TGTGCCAGCAGCTCGTGGACAGGGGATAGCAATCAGCCCCAGCATTTT. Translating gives CASSSWTGDSNQPQHF.

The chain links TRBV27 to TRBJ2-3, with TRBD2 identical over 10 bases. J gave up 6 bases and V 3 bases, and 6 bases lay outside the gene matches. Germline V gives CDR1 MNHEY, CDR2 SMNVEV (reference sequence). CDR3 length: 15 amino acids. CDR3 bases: TGTGCCAGCAGTTTTGGACTAGCGGAGGGGGATACGCAGTATTTT. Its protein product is CASSFGLAEGDTQYF.

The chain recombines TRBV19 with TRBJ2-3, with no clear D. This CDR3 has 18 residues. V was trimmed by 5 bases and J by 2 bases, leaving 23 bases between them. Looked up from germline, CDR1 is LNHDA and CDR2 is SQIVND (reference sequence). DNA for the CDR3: TGTGCCAGTAGTGAATTGGGATTAACCGCACAGATCACAGATACGCAGTATTTT. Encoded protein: CASSELGLTAQITDTQYF.

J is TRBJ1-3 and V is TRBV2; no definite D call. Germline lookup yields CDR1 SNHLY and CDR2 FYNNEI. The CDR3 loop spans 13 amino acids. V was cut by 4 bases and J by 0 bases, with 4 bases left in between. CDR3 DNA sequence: TGTGCCAGCAGTGCGAACTCTGGAAACACCATATATTTT. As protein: CASSANSGNTIYF. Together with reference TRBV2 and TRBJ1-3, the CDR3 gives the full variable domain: EPEVTQTPSHQVTQMGQEVILRCVPISNHLYFYWYRQILGQKVEFLVSFYNNEISEKSEIFDDQFSVERPDGSNFTLKIRSTKLEDSAMYFCASSANSGNTIYFGEGSWLTVV.

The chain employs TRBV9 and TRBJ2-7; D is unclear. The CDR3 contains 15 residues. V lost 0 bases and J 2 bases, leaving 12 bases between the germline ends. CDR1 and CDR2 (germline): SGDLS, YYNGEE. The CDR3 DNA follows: TGTGCCAGCAGCGTAGGAGCCGGAACGCCCTACGAGCAGTACTTC. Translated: CASSVGAGTPYEQYF.

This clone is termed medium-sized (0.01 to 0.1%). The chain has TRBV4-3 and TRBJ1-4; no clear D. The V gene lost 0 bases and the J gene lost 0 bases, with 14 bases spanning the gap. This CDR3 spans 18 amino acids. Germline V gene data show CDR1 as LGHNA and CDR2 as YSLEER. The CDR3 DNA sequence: TGCGCCAGCAGCCAAGATGGGGTAACAGATGCAACTAATGAAAAACTGTTTTTT. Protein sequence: CASSQDGVTDATNEKLFF.

The DNA for the CDR3 is TGTGCCAGCGGAGGCGGAGGGAATCAGCCCCAGCATTTT. Translating gives CASGGGGNQPQHF. The V gene is TRBV9, the J gene TRBJ1-5, with no clear D. The CDR3 is made up of 13 amino acids. V shed 7 bases and J shed 4 bases, with 12 bases lying between them. Germline CDR1 reads SGDLS; CDR2 reads YYNGEE.

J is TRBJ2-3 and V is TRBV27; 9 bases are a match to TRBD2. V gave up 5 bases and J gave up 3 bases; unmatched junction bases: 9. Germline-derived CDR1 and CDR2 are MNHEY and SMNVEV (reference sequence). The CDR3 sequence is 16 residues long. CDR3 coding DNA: TGTGCCAGCAGTCCCATTCTAGCGGGGCCTACAGATACGCAGTATTTT. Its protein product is CASSPILAGPTDTQYF.

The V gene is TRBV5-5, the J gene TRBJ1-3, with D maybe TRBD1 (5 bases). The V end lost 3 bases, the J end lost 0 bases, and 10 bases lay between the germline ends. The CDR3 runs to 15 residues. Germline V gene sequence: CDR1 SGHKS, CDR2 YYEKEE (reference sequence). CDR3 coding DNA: TGTGCCAGCAGCTCCGGGGGAATCTCTGGAAACACCATATATTTT. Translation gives CASSSGGISGNTIYF.

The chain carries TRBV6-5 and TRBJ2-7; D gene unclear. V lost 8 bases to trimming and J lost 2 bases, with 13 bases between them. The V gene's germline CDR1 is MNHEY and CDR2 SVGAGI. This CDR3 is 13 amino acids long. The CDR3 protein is CASSSAGPYEQYF. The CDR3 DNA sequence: TGTGCCAGCTCCTCCGCAGGACCCTACGAGCAGTACTTC.

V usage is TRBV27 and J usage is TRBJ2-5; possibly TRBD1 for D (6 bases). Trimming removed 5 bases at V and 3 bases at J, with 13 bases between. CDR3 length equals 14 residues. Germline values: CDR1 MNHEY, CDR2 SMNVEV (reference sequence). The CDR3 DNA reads TGTGCCAGCAGTCCGCCGAACAGGGAAGAGACCCAGTACTTC. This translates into CASSPPNREETQYF.

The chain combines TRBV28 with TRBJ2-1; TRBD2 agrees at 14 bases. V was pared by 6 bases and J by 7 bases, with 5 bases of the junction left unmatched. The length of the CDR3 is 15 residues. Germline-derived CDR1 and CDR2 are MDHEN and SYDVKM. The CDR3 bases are TGTGCCAGCAGCGAAGGGACTAGCGGGGGAAATGAGCAGTTCTTC. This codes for CASSEGTSGGNEQFF.

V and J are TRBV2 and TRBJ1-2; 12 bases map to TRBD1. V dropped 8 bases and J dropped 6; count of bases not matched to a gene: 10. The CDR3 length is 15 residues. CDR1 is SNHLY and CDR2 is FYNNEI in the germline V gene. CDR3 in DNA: TGTGCCAGCGTAGGGGGGACAGGGGGCGAAAATGGCTACACCTTC. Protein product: CASVGGTGGENGYTF.

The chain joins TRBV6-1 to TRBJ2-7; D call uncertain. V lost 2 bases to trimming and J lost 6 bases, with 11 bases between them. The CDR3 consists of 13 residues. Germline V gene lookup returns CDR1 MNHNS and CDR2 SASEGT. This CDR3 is CASSEMGVGEQYF. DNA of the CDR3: TGTGCCAGCAGTGAAATGGGCGTTGGCGAGCAGTACTTC.

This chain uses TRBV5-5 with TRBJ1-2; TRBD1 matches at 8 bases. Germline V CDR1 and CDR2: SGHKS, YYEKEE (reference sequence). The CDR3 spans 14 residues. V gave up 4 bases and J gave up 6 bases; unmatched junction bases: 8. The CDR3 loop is CASSVPGQAHGYTF. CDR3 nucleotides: TGTGCCAGCAGCGTCCCGGGACAGGCCCATGGCTACACCTTC.

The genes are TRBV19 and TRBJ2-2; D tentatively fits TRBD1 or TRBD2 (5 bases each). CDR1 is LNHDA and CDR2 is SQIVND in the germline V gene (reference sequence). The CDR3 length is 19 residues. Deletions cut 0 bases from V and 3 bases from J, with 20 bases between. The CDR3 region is CASSIDDEAGRDDTGELFF. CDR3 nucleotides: TGTGCCAGTAGTATAGATGATGAAGCAGGCAGGGACGACACCGGGGAGCTGTTTTTT.

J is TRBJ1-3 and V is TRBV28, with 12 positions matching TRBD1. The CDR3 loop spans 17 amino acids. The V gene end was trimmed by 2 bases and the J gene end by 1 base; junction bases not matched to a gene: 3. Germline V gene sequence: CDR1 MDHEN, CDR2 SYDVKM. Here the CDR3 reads CASSLRDRGQSGNTIYF. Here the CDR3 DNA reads TGTGCCAGCAGTTTAAGGGACAGGGGGCAATCTGGAAACACCATATATTTT.

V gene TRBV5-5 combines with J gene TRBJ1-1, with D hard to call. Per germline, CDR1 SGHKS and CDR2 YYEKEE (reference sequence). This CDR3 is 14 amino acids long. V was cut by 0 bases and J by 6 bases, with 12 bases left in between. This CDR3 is CASSLVQVDSEAFF. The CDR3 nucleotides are TGTGCCAGCAGCTTGGTGCAAGTGGACTCTGAAGCTTTCTTT.

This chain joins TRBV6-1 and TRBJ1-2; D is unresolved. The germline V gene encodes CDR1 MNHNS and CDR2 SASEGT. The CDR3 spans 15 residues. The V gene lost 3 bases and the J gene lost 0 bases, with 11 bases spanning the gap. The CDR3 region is CASSEAQLANYGYTF. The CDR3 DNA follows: TGTGCCAGCAGTGAGGCACAGTTAGCTAACTATGGCTACACCTTC.

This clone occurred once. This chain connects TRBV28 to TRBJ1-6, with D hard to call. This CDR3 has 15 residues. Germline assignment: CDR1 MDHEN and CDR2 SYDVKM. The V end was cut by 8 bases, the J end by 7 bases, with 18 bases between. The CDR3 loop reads CASVRLPLGNSPLHF. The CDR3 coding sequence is TGTGCCAGCGTTCGGCTGCCATTAGGGAATTCACCCCTCCACTTT.

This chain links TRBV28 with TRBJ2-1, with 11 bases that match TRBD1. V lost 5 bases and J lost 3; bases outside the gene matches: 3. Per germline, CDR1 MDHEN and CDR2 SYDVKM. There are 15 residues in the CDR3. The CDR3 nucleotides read TGTGCCAGCAGTGAGGGACAGGGGGTCTACAATGAGCAGTTCTTC. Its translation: CASSEGQGVYNEQFF.

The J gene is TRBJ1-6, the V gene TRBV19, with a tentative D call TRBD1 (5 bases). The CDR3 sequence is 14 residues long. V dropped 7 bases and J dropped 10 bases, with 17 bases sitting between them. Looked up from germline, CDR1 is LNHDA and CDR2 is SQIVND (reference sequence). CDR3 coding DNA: TGTGCCAGTACCCTCCAGGAGGGGTTCTCACCCCTCCACTTT. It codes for CASTLQEGFSPLHF.

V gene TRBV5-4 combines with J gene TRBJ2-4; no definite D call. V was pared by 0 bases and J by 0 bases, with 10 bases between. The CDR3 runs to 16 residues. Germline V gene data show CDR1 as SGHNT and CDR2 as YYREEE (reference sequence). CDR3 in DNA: TGTGCCAGCAGCTTGGTGGCAGACGGAGCCAAAAACATTCAGTACTTC. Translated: CASSLVADGAKNIQYF.

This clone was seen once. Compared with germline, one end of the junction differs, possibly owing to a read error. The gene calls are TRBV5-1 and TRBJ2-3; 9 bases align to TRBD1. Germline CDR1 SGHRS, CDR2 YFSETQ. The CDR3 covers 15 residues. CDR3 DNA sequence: TGCGTCAGCAGCGGCGGGGACAGGGACACAGATACGCAGTATTTT. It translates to CVSSGGDRDTDTQYF.

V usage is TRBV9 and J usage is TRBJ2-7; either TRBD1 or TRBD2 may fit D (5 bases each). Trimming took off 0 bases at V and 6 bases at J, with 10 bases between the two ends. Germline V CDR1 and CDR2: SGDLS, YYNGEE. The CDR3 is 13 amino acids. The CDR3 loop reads CASSVGKGTEQYF. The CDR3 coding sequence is TGTGCCAGCAGCGTAGGGAAAGGGACCGAGCAGTACTTC.

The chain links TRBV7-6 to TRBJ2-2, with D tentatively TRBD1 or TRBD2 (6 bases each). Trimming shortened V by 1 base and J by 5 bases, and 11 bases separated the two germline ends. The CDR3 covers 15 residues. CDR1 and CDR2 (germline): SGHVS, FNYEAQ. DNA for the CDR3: TGTGCCAGCAGCTTAGTCGGGGGCCGTACCGGGGAGCTGTTTTTT. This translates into CASSLVGGRTGELFF.

Written as DNA, the CDR3 is TGTGCCAGCAGTGTGGTAGCGGGGGGGCTGGGAGATACGCAGTATTTT. This encodes CASSVVAGGLGDTQYF. The chain carries TRBV6-1 and TRBJ2-3; 11 nucleotides line up with TRBD2. V gave up 4 bases and J gave up 5 bases; unmatched junction bases: 8. The CDR3 sequence is 16 residues long. CDR1 and CDR2 from the germline V gene are MNHNS and SASEGT.

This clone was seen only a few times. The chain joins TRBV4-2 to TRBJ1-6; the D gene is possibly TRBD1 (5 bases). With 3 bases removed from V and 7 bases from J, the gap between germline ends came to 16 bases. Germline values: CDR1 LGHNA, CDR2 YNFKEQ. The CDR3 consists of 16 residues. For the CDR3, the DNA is TGTGCCAGCAGCCACGTCCTTGGGGGGTCGAATTCACCCCTCCACTTT. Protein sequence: CASSHVLGGSNSPLHF.

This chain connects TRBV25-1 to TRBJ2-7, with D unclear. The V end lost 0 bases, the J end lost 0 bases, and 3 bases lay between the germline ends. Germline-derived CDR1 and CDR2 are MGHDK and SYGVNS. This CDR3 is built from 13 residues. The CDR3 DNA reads TGTGCCAGCAGTGAATATCCCTCCTACGAGCAGTACTTC. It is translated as CASSEYPSYEQYF.